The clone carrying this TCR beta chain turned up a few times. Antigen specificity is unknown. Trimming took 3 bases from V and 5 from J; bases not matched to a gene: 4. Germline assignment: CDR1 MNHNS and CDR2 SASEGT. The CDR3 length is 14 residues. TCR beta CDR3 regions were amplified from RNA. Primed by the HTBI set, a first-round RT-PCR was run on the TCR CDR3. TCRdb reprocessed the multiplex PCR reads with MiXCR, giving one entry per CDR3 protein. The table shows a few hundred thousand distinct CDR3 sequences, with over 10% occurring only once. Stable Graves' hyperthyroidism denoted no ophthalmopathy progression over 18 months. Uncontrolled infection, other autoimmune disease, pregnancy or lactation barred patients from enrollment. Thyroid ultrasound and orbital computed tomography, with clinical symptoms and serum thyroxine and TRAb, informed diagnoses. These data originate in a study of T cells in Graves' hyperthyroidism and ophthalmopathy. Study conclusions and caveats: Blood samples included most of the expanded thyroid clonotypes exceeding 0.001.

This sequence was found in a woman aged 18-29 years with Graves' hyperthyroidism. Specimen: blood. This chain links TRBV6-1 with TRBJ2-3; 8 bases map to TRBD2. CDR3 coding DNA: TGTGCCAGCAGTGACCTAGCGGGTAAAGATACGCAGTATTTT. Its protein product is CASSDLAGKDTQYF.